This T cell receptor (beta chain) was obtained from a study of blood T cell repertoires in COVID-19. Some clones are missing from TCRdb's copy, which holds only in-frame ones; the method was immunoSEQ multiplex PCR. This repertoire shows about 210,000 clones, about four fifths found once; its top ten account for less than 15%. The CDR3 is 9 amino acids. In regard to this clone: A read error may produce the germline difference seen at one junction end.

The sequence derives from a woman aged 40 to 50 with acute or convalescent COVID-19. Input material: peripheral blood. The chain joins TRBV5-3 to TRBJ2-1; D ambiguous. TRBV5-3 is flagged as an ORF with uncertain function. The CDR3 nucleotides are TGTGCCAGAAGCTTGGGTCGGGTCTTC. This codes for CARSLGRVF.